This T cell receptor beta chain was captured in a study of blood T cell repertoires in COVID-19. About the research overall: The cDNA or gDNA used as material had been derived from T cells, B-cell-depleted T cells, or PBMCs.

V lost 5 bases and J 2 bases, leaving 22 bases between the germline ends. Germline V gene lookup returns CDR1 SGHTA and CDR2 FQGNSA. The CDR3 is made up of 17 amino acids. As handled by the study authors: Estimation of nucleated cell counts relied on the amplification of reference gene primers. Here immunoSEQ multiplex PCR was the method, and the copy in TCRdb shows in-frame clones only, minus some. The D gene and trimming were derived from the DNA, and the V and J assignments and clone size from that table. The sample consists of around 300,000 clones, 80% to 90% of them appearing once. This TCR was recovered from a man aged 25-40 years with active or convalescent COVID-19. The sample was peripheral blood. V is TRBV7-2 and J is TRBJ2-7; D may be TRBD2 (6 bases). CDR3 coding DNA: TGTGCCAGCAGCCCGGGCGCGGAGGGGCAGAGCCCCTACGAGCAGTACTTC. It is translated as CASSPGAEGQSPYEQYF. Full variable domain (remainder filled in from reference TRBV7-2 and TRBJ2-7): GAGVSQSPSNKVTEKGKDVELRCDPISGHTALYWYRQSLGQGLEFLIYFQGNSAPDKSGLPSDRFSAERTGGSVSTLTIQRTQQEDSAVYLCASSPGAEGQSPYEQYFGPGTRLTVT.